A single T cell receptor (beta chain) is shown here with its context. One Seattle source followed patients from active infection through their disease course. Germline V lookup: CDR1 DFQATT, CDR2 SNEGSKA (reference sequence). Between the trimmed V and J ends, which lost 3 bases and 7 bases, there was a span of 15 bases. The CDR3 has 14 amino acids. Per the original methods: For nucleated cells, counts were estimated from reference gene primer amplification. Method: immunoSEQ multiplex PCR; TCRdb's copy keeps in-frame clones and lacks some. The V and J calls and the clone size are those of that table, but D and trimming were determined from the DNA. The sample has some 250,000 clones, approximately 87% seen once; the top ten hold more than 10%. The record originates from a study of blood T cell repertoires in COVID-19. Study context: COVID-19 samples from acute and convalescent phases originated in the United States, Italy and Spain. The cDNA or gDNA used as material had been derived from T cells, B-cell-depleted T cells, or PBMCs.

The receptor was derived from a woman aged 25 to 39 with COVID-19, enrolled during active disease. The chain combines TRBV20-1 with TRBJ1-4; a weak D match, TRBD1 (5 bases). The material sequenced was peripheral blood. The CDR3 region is CSASYDSSSEKLFF. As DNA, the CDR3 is TGCAGTGCTAGTTATGACAGTTCCAGTGAAAAACTGTTTTTT.